This T cell receptor beta chain was observed in a study of T-cell memory formation after mild COVID-19. Across the study: There were largely donor-specific TCR clusters.

Note on this clonotype: The antigen is unknown.

The length of the CDR3 is 13 residues. The V gene's germline CDR1 is LNHDA and CDR2 SQIVND (reference sequence). The ends were cut back, 7 bases at V and 3 bases at J, with 12 bases in the middle. It was 5'RACE with constant-segment primers that produced the TCR alpha and TCR beta cDNA libraries, which carried sample barcodes and UMIs. Each CDR3 protein is one row after TCRdb ran MiXCR on the 5' RACE reads. The repertoire holds 450,000 to 650,000 distinct CDR3 sequences, about 20% seen once, with approximately 8% in the top ten. General study results and limits: Researchers found some responding clones in pre-infection memory, a sign that cross-reactive memory joined. Nothing showed for sure that second-wave clones peaking on day 37 were SARS-CoV-2 specific.

The source material was PBMCs or a T cell subset sorted from them (not recorded which). V gene TRBV19 combines with J gene TRBJ1-2; D remains unclear. This clonotype was obtained from an adult woman who had mild COVID-19 (a few samples of this study predate the infection). Cell type and time point are not known. The CDR3, as DNA: TGTGCCAGTATTTGTAACGTTCACTATGGCTACACCTTC. Its translation is CASICNVHYGYTF.